This TCR beta chain emerged from a study of shared clonotypes between healthy human individuals. Notes on the study in general: Donor scarcity curtailed the genetic and exposure-history diversity represented herein.

Germline lookup yields CDR1 SGHNT and CDR2 YYREEE (reference sequence). J was trimmed by 3 bases and V by 3 bases; bases with no gene match: 2. The CDR3 spans 13 residues. Donors were healthy HIV-negative adults without recent acute infections or vaccinations. As to this clone: Antigen specificity is unknown.

Generated by immunoSEQ multiplex PCR, the TCRdb table keeps only in-frame clones and is missing some. The sample includes about half a million clones, 79% of them seen just once. V usage is TRBV5-4 and J usage is TRBJ2-5, with 7 positions matching TRBD2. Input material: PBMCs. This TCR derives from a woman aged 40 to 50 in good health. Some clones in this sample may be carry-over from other donors' samples. As DNA, the CDR3 is TGTGCCAGCAGCTCAGGACTAGAAGAGACCCAGTACTTC. It specifies CASSSGLEETQYF. The full variable domain, completed using reference TRBV5-4 and TRBJ2-5, is ETGVTQSPTHLIKTRGQQVTLRCSSQSGHNTVSWYQQALGQGPQFIFQYYREEENGRGNFPPRFSGLQFPNYSSELNVNALELDDSALYLCASSSGLEETQYFGPGTRLLVL.